Listed below are T cell receptor beta chains from one sample, sequenced in a study of blood T cells in healthy people across ages. TCRdb redid the calling of the 5' RACE reads with MiXCR, one entry per CDR3 protein. The sample contains some 1.6 million distinct CDR3 sequences, 34% of which appear only once. The specimen sequenced was blood. The receptors stem from a woman in her thirties in good health. CDR3s include the opening cysteine and the closing phenylalanine or tryptophan. Each record gives: CDR3 length, J gene, V gene, CDR3 protein.

15 | TRBJ2-5 | TRBV7-9 | CASSRSGRFQETQYF
14 | TRBJ1-4 | TRBV6-6 | CASTDAGGREKLFF
15 | TRBJ2-3 | TRBV20-1 | CSARDRVRNTDTQYF
16 | TRBJ1-6 | TRBV3-1 | CASSQVMGAPNSPLHF
15 | TRBJ2-6 | TRBV20-1 | CSATHKDSGANVLTF
17 | TRBJ2-1 | TRBV7-3 | CASSLRGGEWRSNEQFF
15 | NA | TRBV5-1 | CANSSLGLGQYEQYF
17 | TRBJ2-6 | TRBV7-8 | CASTLGTATSGANVLTF
13 | TRBJ2-1 | TRBV20-1 | CSAPRTGWDEQFF
15 | TRBJ2-1 | TRBV4-2 | CASSQDPGGGSEQFF
13 | TRBJ2-7 | TRBV15 | CATSREGSGEQYF
15 | TRBJ2-3 | TRBV10-3 | CAISESLAYTDTQYF
14 | TRBJ2-1 | TRBV7-3 | CASSFDRDVNEQFF
14 | TRBJ2-1 | TRBV7-2 | CASSLGAPRDEQFF
15 | NA | TRBV7-9 | CASNPDRGLVSEQYF
14 | TRBJ2-5 | TRBV5-1 | CASSYKGVAWEQYF
17 | TRBJ2-5 | TRBV4-2 | CASSQDSATSIGETQYF
15 | TRBJ2-3 | TRBV5-1 | CASTRDRGTIDTQYF
19 | TRBJ2-1 | TRBV6-5 | CASSYSIGTGTGGNNEQFF
15 | TRBJ2-7 | TRBV5-1 | CASSAEGTVSYEQYF
18 | TRBJ2-1 | TRBV4-1 | CASSQPRAGREGYNEQFF
14 | TRBJ1-5 | TRBV6-1 | CASSDPRQGLAQHF
13 | TRBJ2-7 | TRBV2 | CASHHRDSYEQYF
12 | TRBJ1-1 | TRBV20-1 | CSASQEFDEAFF
16 | TRBJ2-7 | TRBV7-8 | CAGSLGSSGSNYEQYF
16 | TRBJ2-7 | TRBV5-1 | CASSLWGTGDSYGQYF
12 | TRBJ1-2 | TRBV9 | CASSGNRAGYTF
14 | TRBJ1-4 | TRBV2 | CASSPRGAGEKLFF
13 | TRBJ2-5 | TRBV6-8 | CVSRAGSLRTQYF
15 | NA | TRBV27 | CASSSRDRGLSEQYF
15 | TRBJ2-1 | TRBV5-1 | CASSQDRGRYNEQFF
16 | TRBJ2-1 | TRBV7-3 | CASSLLPGVGYNEQFF
13 | TRBJ1-1 | TRBV7-9 | CASSRPGETEAFF
14 | NA | TRBV6-1 | CASSVQSGSYEQYF
16 | TRBJ2-5 | TRBV14 | CASSRLAGSIQETQYF
14 | TRBJ1-2 | TRBV9 | CASNQQGNAYGYTF
14 | TRBJ2-3 | TRBV29-1 | CSVGGKSMTDTQYF
15 | TRBJ1-3 | TRBV4-1 | CASSPTDTPGNTIYF
14 | TRBJ2-2 | TRBV6-2/TRBV6-3 | CASSSLQGAGELFF
13 | TRBJ2-5 | TRBV30 | CAWGGTSRETQYF
14 | TRBJ2-1 | TRBV2 | CASAPGLAGGRQFF
12 | TRBJ2-1 | TRBV29-1 | CSVEVHYNEQFF